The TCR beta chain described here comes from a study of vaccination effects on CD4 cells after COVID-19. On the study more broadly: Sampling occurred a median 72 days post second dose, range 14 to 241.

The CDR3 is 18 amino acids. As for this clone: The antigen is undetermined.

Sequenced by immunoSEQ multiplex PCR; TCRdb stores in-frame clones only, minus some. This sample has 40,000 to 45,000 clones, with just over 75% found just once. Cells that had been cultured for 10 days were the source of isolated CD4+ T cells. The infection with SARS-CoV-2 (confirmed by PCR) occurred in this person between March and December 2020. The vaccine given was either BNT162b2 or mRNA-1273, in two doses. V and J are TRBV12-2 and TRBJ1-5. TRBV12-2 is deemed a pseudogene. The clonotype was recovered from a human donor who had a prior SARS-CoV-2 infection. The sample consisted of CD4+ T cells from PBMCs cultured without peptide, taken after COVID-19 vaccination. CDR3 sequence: CASRLALKRWSGNQPQHF. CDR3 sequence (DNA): TGTGCAAGTCGCTTAGCCTTAAAAAGGTGGTCGGGCAATCAGCCCCAGCATTTT.